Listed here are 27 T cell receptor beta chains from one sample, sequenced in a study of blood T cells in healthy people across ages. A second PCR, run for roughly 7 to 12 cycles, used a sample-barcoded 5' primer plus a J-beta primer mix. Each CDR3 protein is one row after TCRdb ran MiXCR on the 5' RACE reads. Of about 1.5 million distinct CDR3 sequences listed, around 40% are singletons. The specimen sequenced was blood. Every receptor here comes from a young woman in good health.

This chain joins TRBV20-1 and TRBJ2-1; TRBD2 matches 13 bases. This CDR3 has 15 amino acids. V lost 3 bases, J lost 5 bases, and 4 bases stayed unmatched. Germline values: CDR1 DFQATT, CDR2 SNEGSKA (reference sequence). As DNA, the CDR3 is TGCAGTGCTAGCACCGGGACTAGCGGGAACAATGAGCAGTTCTTC. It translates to CSASTGTSGNNEQFF.

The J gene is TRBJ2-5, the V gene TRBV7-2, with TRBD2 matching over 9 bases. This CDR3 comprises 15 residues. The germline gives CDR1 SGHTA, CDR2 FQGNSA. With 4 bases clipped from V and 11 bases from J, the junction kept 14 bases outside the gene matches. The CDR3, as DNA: TGTGCCAGCAGCTCTCCTAGCGGGGACCTCATTGAGCAGTACTTC. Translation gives CASSSPSGDLIEQYF.

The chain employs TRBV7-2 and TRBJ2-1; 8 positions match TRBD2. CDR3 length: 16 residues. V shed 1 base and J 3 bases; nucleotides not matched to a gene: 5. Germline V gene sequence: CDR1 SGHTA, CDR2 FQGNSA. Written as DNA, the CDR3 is TGTGCCAGCAGCTTAGGGGCGGGGGGACGCTACAATGAGCAGTTCTTC. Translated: CASSLGAGGRYNEQFF.

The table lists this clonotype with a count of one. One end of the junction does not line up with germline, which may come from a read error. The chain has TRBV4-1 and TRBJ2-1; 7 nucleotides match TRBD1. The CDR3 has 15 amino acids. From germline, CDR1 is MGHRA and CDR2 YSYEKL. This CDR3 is CASSRTGSSYNGQFF. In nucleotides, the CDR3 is TGCGCCAGCAGTCGGACAGGAAGCTCCTACAATGGGCAGTTCTTC.

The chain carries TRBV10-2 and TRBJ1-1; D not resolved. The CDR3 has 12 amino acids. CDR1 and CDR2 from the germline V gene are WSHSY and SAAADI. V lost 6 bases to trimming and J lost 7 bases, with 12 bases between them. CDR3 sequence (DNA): TGCGCCAGCAGGGACGGCGGAATTGAAGCTTTCTTT. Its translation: CASRDGGIEAFF.

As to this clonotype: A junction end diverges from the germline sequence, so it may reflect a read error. CDR3 amino acids: CACSSTGTLQFYEQYF. The CDR3 DNA reads as TGTGCCTGCAGCTCGACCGGGACACTCCAATTCTACGAGCAGTACTTC. The chain uses TRBV11-2 and TRBJ2-1, with a possible D match to TRBD1 (6 bases). The J call could be wrong; TRBJ2-7 is a better fit for the DNA end. The CDR3 loop spans 16 amino acids. Germline loops: CDR1 SGHAT, CDR2 FQNNGV.

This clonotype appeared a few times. CDR3 sequence (DNA): TGTGCCAGCAGTTTGGGGACAGGGAATAGCAATCAGCCCCAGCATTTT. Its protein product is CASSLGTGNSNQPQHF. The chain is built from TRBV28 and TRBJ1-5, with 9 bases aligning to TRBD1. The CDR3 is 16 amino acids. Germline loops: CDR1 MDHEN, CDR2 SYDVKM. The junction had 3 bases not matched to a gene; V was cut back by 3 bases and J by 0 bases.

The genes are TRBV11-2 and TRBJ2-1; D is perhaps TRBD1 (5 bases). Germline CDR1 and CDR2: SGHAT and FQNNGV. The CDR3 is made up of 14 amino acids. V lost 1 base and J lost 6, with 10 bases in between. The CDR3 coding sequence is TGTGCCAGCAGCTTAGTGACAGTTGGCAATGAGCAGTTCTTC. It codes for CASSLVTVGNEQFF.

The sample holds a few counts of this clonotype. The CDR3 here is CASSEASQQSHEQYF. CDR3 bases: TGTGCCAGCAGTGAGGCCTCCCAGCAAAGCCACGAGCAGTACTTC. V gene TRBV2 combines with J gene TRBJ2-4; D unclear. Matching the DNA end better, TRBJ2-7 makes the J call doubtful. CDR1 is SNHLY and CDR2 is FYNNEI in the germline V gene. This CDR3 contains 15 residues.

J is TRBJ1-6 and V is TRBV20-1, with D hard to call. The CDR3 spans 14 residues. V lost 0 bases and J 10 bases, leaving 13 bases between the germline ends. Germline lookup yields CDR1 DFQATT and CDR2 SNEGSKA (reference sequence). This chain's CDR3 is CSAREYSHSSPLHF. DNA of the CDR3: TGCAGTGCTAGAGAGTATAGTCATAGCTCACCCCTCCACTTT.

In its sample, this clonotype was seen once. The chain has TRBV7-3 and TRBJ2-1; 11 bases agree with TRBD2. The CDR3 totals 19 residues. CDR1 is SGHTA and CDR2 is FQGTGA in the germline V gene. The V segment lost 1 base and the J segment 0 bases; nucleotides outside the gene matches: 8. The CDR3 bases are TGTGCCAGCAGCTTAAGGGGTAGCGGGAGGGTAAGCTCCTACAATGAGCAGTTCTTC. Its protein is CASSLRGSGRVSSYNEQFF.

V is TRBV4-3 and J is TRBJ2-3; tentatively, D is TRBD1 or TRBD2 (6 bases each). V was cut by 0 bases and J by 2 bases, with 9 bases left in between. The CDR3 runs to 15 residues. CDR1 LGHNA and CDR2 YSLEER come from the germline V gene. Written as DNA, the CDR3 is TGCGCCAGCAGCCAAGACAGGGGACTCACAGATACGCAGTATTTT. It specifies CASSQDRGLTDTQYF.

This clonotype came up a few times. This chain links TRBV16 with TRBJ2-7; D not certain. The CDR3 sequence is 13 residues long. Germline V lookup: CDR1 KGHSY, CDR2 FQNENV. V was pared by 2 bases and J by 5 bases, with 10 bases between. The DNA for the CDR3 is TGTGCCAGCAGCCAAGGGATTAATAACGAGCAGTACTTC. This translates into CASSQGINNEQYF.

The CDR3 nucleotides are TGTGCCAGCAGTTTAGCGGCAGGGCCCTATGGCTACACCTTC. The encoded protein is CASSLAAGPYGYTF. The rearrangement joins TRBV27 to TRBJ1-2, with D maybe TRBD1 (5 bases). The CDR3 contains 14 residues. Germline values: CDR1 MNHEY, CDR2 SMNVEV (reference sequence). Trimming cost V 2 bases and J 4 bases, with 11 bases left between them.

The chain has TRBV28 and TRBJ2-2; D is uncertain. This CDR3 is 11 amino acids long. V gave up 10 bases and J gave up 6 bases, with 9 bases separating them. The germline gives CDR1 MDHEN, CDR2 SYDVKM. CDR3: CAISGAGELFF. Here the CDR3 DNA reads TGTGCCATCTCCGGCGCCGGGGAGCTGTTTTTT.

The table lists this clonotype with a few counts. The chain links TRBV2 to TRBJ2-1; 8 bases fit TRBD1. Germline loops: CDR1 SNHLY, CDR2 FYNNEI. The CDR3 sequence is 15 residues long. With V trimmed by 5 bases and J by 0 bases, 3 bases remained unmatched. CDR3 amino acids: CASSRQGNSYNEQFF. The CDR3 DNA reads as TGTGCCAGCAGTAGACAGGGGAACTCCTACAATGAGCAGTTCTTC. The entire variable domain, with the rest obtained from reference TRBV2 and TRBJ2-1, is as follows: EPEVTQTPSHQVTQMGQEVILRCVPISNHLYFYWYRQILGQKVEFLVSFYNNEISEKSEIFDDQFSVERPDGSNFTLKIRSTKLEDSAMYFCASSRQGNSYNEQFFGPGTRLTVL.

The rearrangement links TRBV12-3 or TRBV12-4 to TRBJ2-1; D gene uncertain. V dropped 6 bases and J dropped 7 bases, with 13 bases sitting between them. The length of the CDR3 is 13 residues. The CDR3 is CASRLSSENEQFF. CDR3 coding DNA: TGTGCCAGCAGGCTTTCCTCCGAGAATGAGCAGTTCTTC.

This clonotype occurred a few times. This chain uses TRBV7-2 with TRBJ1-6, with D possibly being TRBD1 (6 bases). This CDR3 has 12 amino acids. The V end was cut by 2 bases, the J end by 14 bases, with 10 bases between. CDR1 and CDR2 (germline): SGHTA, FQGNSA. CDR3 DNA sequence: TGTGCCAGCAGCTTATCCGGGACATCCCTCCACTTT. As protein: CASSLSGTSLHF. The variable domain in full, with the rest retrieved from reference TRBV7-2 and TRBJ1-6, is GAGVSQSPSNKVTEKGKDVELRCDPISGHTALYWYRQSLGQGLEFLIYFQGNSAPDKSGLPSDRFSAERTGGSVSTLTIQRTQQEDSAVYLCASSLSGTSLHFGNGTRLTVT.

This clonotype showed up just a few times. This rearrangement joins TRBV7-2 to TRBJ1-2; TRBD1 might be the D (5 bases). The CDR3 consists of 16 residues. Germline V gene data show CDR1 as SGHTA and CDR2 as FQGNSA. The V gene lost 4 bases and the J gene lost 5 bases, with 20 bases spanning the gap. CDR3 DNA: TGTGCCAGCAGCTCCGCCCGTGGGGGGGGAAGTTATGGCTACACCTTC. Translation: CASSSARGGGSYGYTF. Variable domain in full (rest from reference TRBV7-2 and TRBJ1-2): GAGVSQSPSNKVTEKGKDVELRCDPISGHTALYWYRQSLGQGLEFLIYFQGNSAPDKSGLPSDRFSAERTGGSVSTLTIQRTQQEDSAVYLCASSSARGGGSYGYTFGSGTRLTVV.

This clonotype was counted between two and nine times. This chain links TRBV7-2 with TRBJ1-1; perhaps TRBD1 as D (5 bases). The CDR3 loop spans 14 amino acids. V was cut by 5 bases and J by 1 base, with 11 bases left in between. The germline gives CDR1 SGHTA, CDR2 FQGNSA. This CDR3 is CASSQGRSNTEAFF. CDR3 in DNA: TGTGCCAGCAGCCAGGGACGCTCGAACACTGAAGCTTTCTTT.

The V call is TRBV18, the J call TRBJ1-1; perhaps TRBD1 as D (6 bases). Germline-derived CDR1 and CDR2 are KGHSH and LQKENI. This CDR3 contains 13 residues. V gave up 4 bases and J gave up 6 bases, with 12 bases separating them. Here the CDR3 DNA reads TGTGCCAGCTCACGATCAGGGGTCGCTGAAGCTTTCTTT. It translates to CASSRSGVAEAFF.

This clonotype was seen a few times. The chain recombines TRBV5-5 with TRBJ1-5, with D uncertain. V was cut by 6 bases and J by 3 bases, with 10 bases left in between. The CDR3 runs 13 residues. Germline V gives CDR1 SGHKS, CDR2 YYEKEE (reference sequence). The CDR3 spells CASMGDYNQPQHF. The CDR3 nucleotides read TGTGCCAGCATGGGCGATTACAATCAGCCCCAGCATTTT.

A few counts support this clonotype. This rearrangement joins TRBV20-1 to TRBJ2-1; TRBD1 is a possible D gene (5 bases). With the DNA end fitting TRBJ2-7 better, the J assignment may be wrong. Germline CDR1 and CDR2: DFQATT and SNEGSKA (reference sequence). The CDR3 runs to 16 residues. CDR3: CSASGRTRSSYNEQYF. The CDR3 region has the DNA TGCAGTGCTAGTGGGCGGACACGGAGCTCCTACAATGAGCAGTACTTC.

CDR3 region: CASSYFEEQFF. The CDR3 nucleotides read TGTGCCAGCAGTTACTTCGAGGAGCAGTTCTTC. This chain uses TRBV6-6 with TRBJ2-1, with D hard to call. Trimming took 1 base from V and 10 from J, leaving 5 bases between them. Germline V gene lookup returns CDR1 MNHNY and CDR2 SVGAGI (reference sequence). The CDR3 spans 11 residues.

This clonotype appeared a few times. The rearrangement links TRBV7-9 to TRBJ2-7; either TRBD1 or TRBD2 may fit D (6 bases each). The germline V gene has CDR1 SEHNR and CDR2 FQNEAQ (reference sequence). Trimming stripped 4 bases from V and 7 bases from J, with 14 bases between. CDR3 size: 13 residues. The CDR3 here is CASSSQGRDEQYF. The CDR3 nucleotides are TGTGCCAGCAGCTCCCAGGGGCGGGATGAGCAGTACTTC.

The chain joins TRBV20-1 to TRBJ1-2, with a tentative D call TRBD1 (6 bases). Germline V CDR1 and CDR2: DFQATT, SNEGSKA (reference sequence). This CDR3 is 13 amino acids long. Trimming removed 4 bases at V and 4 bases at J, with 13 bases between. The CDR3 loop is CSAIQGGGYGYTF. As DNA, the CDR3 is TGCAGTGCTATACAGGGAGGAGGCTATGGCTACACCTTC.

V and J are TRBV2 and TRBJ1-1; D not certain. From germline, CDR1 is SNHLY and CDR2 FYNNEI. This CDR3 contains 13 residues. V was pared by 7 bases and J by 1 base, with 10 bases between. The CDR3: CASMKEGNTEAFF. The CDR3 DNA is TGTGCCAGCATGAAGGAGGGGAACACTGAAGCTTTCTTT.